This is a list of T cell receptor beta chains from one sample in a study of blood T cell repertoires in COVID-19. Using immunoSEQ multiplex PCR, the repertoire was profiled, and TCRdb retains in-frame clones only, with some absent. The table shows about 200,000 clones, with approximately 84% occurring only once. The specimen sequenced was peripheral blood. Receptors originate from a woman aged 80 or over with COVID-19, enrolled during active disease. Each CDR3 is given with its conserved first and last residue. The order of the fields is CDR3 protein, J gene, V gene, D gene, clone size. D genes are given only for firm matches. Some rows have no size entry. The others give once, few or many, or a class for an expanded clone.

CDR3aa: CASSLSGTGVEKLFF
j_gene: TRBJ1-4
v_gene: TRBV28
d_gene: TRBD1
abundance: once

CDR3aa: CASSLNGGHQETQYF
j_gene: TRBJ2-5
v_gene: TRBV11-2
d_gene: .
abundance: .

CDR3aa: CASTMGLKRYNEQFF
j_gene: TRBJ2-1
v_gene: TRBV7-9
d_gene: .
abundance: .

CDR3aa: CASSLGGGNSPLHF
j_gene: TRBJ1-6
v_gene: TRBV5-1
d_gene: .
abundance: .

CDR3aa: CASSLSLRRSEQFF
j_gene: TRBJ2-1
v_gene: TRBV3-1/TRBV3-2
d_gene: .
abundance: .

CDR3aa: CASSSPGQGTEGYTF
j_gene: TRBJ1-2
v_gene: TRBV5-4
d_gene: TRBD1
abundance: .

CDR3aa: CSATARDSSYGYTF
j_gene: TRBJ1-2
v_gene: TRBV29-1
d_gene: .
abundance: once

CDR3aa: CASRDRGRTDTQYF
j_gene: TRBJ2-3
v_gene: TRBV19
d_gene: TRBD1
abundance: few

CDR3aa: CASIATGGGLETQYF
j_gene: TRBJ2-5
v_gene: TRBV25-1
d_gene: TRBD1
abundance: .

CDR3aa: CASTLGTNYGYTF
j_gene: TRBJ1-2
v_gene: TRBV3-1/TRBV3-2
d_gene: .
abundance: once

CDR3aa: CASSGPGGVGELFF
j_gene: TRBJ2-2
v_gene: TRBV10-1
d_gene: TRBD2
abundance: .

CDR3aa: CASSGQGNLNQPQHF
j_gene: TRBJ1-5
v_gene: TRBV3-1/TRBV3-2
d_gene: .
abundance: .

CDR3aa: CASSQAIANSPLHF
j_gene: TRBJ1-6
v_gene: TRBV3-1/TRBV3-2
d_gene: .
abundance: .

CDR3aa: CASSLTTPGGSGNTIYF
j_gene: TRBJ1-3
v_gene: TRBV5-1
d_gene: .
abundance: .

CDR3aa: CAISGSSSQGNYGYTF
j_gene: TRBJ1-2
v_gene: TRBV10-3
d_gene: .
abundance: .

CDR3aa: CASSLGQGHGYTF
j_gene: TRBJ1-2
v_gene: TRBV5-1
d_gene: .
abundance: .

CDR3aa: CASSIDGLADNEQFF
j_gene: TRBJ2-1
v_gene: TRBV19
d_gene: TRBD2
abundance: .

CDR3aa: CASSSLGGPETQYF
j_gene: TRBJ2-5
v_gene: TRBV9
d_gene: .
abundance: .

CDR3aa: CASSQVGTSGRLNEQFF
j_gene: TRBJ2-1
v_gene: TRBV4-1
d_gene: TRBD2
abundance: .

CDR3aa: CASSQGVRTGELFF
j_gene: TRBJ2-2
v_gene: TRBV11-2
d_gene: TRBD1
abundance: .

CDR3aa: CASSRQPGPGLYTQYF
j_gene: TRBJ2-3
v_gene: TRBV6-2/TRBV6-3
d_gene: .
abundance: .

CDR3aa: CSARKEETQYF
j_gene: TRBJ2-5
v_gene: TRBV20-1
d_gene: .
abundance: .

CDR3aa: CASSPSARGARGYTF
j_gene: TRBJ1-2
v_gene: TRBV18
d_gene: .
abundance: .

CDR3aa: CASSPSGLGETQYF
j_gene: TRBJ2-5
v_gene: TRBV7-3
d_gene: .
abundance: .

CDR3aa: CASSPGVDSYEQYF
j_gene: TRBJ2-7
v_gene: TRBV7-9
d_gene: .
abundance: .

CDR3aa: CASSPTLGGRTEAFF
j_gene: TRBJ1-1
v_gene: TRBV27
d_gene: TRBD1
abundance: .